This TCR beta chain was retrieved from a study of T cell responses to AZD1222 COVID-19 vaccine. The length of the CDR3 is 14 residues. With 3 bases removed from V and 0 bases from J, the gap between germline ends came to 7 bases. CDR1 is SGDLS, CDR2 YYNGEE, per germline. Remarks on this clone: Antigen specificity is unknown.

Broader study findings: Among AZD1222 vaccinees, only 5 to 7 were seropositive at baseline. Two doses of AZD1222 preceded a rise in Spike-specific TCR breadth and depth. Spike was spanned by vaccine-associated CD4 TCRs, which were dominant at 160-218 and 743-854.

Measured with immunoSEQ multiplex PCR; TCRdb has only the in-frame clones, and not every one. The top ten hold 3.5% to 4.5% of the sample, which has 100,000 to 150,000 clones, about nine tenths seen once. The sequence derives from an adult in good health. The sample here was peripheral blood, taken on day 0 of AZD1222 vaccination. The chain combines TRBV9 with TRBJ1-3, with TRBD1 as a possible D gene (6 bases). In DNA, the CDR3 is TGTGCCAGCAGCGAGGGGGGCTCTGGAAACACCATATATTTT. This gives the protein CASSEGGSGNTIYF. The full variable domain, completed using reference TRBV9 and TRBJ1-3, is DSGVTQTPKHLITATGQRVTLRCSPRSGDLSVYWYQQSLDQGLQFLIQYYNGEERAKGNILERFSAQQFPDLHSELNLSSLELGDSALYFCASSEGGSGNTIYFGEGSWLTVV.